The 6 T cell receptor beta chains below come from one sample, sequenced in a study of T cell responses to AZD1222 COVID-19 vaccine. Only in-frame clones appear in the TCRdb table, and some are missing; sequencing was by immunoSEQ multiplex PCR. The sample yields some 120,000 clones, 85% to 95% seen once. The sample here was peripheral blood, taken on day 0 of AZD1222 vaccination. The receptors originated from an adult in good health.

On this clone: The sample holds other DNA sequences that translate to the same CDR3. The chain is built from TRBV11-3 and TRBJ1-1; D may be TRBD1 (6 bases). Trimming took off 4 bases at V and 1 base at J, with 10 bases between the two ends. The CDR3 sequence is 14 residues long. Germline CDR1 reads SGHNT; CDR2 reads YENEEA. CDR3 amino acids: CASSSGGRNTEAFF. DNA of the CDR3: TGTGCCAGCAGCTCCGGGGGCAGGAACACTGAAGCTTTCTTT.

The CDR3 nucleotides are TGTGCCAGCAGCCCTAGTGGTAGCGGGGCCTACGAGCAGTACTTC. Protein sequence: CASSPSGSGAYEQYF. This chain joins TRBV9 and TRBJ2-7; 8 positions match TRBD2. Trimming at V came to 4 bases and at J to 2 bases, leaving 8 bases not matched to a gene. This CDR3 comprises 15 residues. CDR1 and CDR2 (germline): SGDLS, YYNGEE.

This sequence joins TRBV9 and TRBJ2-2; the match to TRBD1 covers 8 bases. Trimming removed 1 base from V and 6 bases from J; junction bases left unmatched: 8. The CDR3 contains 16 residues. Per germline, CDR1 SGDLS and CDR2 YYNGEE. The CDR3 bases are TGTGCCAGCAGCGTATTAGGGACAGGAGTATCCGGGGAGCTGTTTTTT. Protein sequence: CASSVLGTGVSGELFF. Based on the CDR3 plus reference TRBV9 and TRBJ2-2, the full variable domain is DSGVTQTPKHLITATGQRVTLRCSPRSGDLSVYWYQQSLDQGLQFLIQYYNGEERAKGNILERFSAQQFPDLHSELNLSSLELGDSALYFCASSVLGTGVSGELFFGEGSRLTVL.

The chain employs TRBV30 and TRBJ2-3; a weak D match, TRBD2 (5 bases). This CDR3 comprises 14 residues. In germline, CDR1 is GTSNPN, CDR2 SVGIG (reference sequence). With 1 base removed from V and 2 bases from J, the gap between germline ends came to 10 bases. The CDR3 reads CAWSEGGFTDTQYF. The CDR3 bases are TGTGCCTGGAGTGAGGGCGGGTTCACAGATACGCAGTATTTT.

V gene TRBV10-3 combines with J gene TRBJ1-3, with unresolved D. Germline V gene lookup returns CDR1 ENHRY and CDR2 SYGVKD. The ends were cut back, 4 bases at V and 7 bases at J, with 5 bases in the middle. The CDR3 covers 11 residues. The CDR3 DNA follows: TGTGCCATCAGTGTACCGAACACCATATATTTT. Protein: CAISVPNTIYF.

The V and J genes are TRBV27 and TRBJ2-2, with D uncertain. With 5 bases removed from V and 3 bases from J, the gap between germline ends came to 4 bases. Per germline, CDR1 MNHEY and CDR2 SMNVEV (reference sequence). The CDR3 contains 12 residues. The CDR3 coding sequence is TGTGCCAGCAGTATCTACACCGGGGAGCTGTTTTTT. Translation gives CASSIYTGELFF.